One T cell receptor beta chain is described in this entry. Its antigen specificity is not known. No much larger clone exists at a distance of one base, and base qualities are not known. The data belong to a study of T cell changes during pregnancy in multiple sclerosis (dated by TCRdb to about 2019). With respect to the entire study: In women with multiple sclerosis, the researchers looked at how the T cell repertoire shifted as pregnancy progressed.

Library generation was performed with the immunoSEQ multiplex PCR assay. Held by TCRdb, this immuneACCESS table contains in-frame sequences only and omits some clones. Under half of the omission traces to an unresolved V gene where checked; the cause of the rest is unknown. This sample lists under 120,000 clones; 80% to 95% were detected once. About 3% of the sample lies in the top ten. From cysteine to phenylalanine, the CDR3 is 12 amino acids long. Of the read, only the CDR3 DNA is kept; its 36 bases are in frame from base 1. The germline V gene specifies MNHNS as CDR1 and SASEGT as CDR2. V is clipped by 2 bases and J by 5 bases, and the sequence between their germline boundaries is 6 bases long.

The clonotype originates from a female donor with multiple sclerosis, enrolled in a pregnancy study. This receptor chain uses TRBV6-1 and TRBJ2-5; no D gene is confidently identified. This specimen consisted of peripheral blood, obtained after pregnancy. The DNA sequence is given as TGTGCCAGCAGTGAAAGTCGGGAGACCCAGTACTTC. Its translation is CASSESRETQYF.